This passage covers 11 T cell receptor beta chains from one sample sequenced in a study of blood T cell repertoires in COVID-19. The assay was immunoSEQ multiplex PCR, and TCRdb's table has in-frame clones only and misses some. The sample has around 100,000 clones, 80% seen once. Sequencing used peripheral blood. The receptor source for this set is a man aged 65 to 79 with active or convalescent COVID-19.

This clone was counted between two and nine times. The V and J genes are TRBV21-1 and TRBJ1-1; TRBD1, the table's D call, was not compared with the DNA. TRBV21-1 is described as a pseudogene. This CDR3 region has 15 residues. CDR3 sequence (DNA): TGTGCCACTCCCACTTCGGGTACAGGGAACACTGAAGCTTTCTTT. This translates into CATPTSGTGNTEAFF.

CDR3: CASSPTRGAGGPDIQYF. CDR3 DNA sequence: TGTGCCAGCTCACCCACGAGAGGAGCGGGAGGGCCAGACATTCAGTACTTC. The chain uses TRBV18 and TRBJ2-4; 10 bases align to TRBD2. This CDR3 region has 17 residues. V dropped 3 bases and J dropped 8; count of bases not matched to a gene: 13. Per the germline V gene, CDR1 is KGHSH and CDR2 is LQKENI. The full variable domain, completed using reference TRBV18 and TRBJ2-4, is NAGVMQNPRHLVRRRGQEARLRCSPMKGHSHVYWYRQLPEEGLKFMVYLQKENIIDESGMPKERFSAEFPKEGPSILRIQQVVRGDSAAYFCASSPTRGAGGPDIQYFGAGTRLSVL.

This clone has a handful of counts. The rearrangement joins TRBV7-3 to TRBJ2-1; 8 positions match TRBD2. V gave up 5 bases and J gave up 2 bases; unmatched junction bases: 5. The length of the CDR3 is 15 residues. Germline V CDR1 and CDR2: SGHTA, FQGTGA. DNA of the CDR3: TGTGCCAGCAGCACTAGCGGCTTCCCCTACAATGAGCAGTTCTTC. Its protein is CASSTSGFPYNEQFF. Variable domain in full (rest from reference TRBV7-3 and TRBJ2-1): GAGVSQTPSNKVTEKGKYVELRCDPISGHTALYWYRQSLGQGPEFLIYFQGTGAADDSGLPNDRFFAVRPEGSVSTLKIQRTERGDSAVYLCASSTSGFPYNEQFFGPGTRLTVL.

This CDR3 reads CAISPDRASNEKLFF. CDR3 bases: TGTGCCATCAGCCCGGACAGGGCTTCTAATGAAAAACTGTTTTTT. V and J are TRBV10-3 and TRBJ1-4; 8 nucleotides match TRBD1. CDR1 and CDR2 from the germline V gene are ENHRY and SYGVKD. Trimming at V came to 6 bases and at J to 3 bases, leaving 6 bases not matched to a gene. This CDR3 comprises 15 residues.

V is TRBV6-4 and J is TRBJ2-3; D possibly corresponds to TRBD2 (6 bases). Germline CDR1 is MRHNA and CDR2 is SNTAGT. The CDR3 consists of 16 residues. With 6 bases removed from V and 4 bases from J, the gap between germline ends came to 20 bases. The chain's CDR3 is CASREPGTFLADTQYF. The CDR3 nucleotides are TGTGCCAGCAGAGAGCCCGGGACTTTTTTAGCAGATACGCAGTATTTT.

The chain uses TRBV7-8 and TRBJ2-2, with unresolved D. V was cut by 0 bases and J by 3 bases, with 8 bases left in between. This CDR3 contains 15 residues. Germline-derived CDR1 and CDR2 are SGHVS and FQNEAQ. The CDR3: CASSLASRDTGELFF. CDR3 bases: TGTGCCAGCAGCTTAGCCAGCCGGGACACCGGGGAGCTGTTTTTT.

This clone appeared a few times. V gene TRBV5-6 combines with J gene TRBJ2-7; possibly TRBD2 for D (7 bases). The germline V gene has CDR1 SGHDT and CDR2 YYEEEE. The CDR3 sequence is 15 residues long. The V gene lost 0 bases and the J gene lost 6 bases, with 16 bases spanning the gap. The CDR3 sequence is CASSLEGLRGGEQYF. For the CDR3, the DNA is TGTGCCAGCAGCTTGGAAGGACTTAGGGGGGGCGAGCAGTACTTC.

This rearrangement joins TRBV28 to TRBJ1-3; no clear D gene. CDR1 and CDR2 from the germline V gene are MDHEN and SYDVKM. This CDR3 has 14 amino acids. The V end was cut by 6 bases, the J end by 3 bases, with 12 bases between. DNA of the CDR3: TGTGCCAGCAGGTCGAGCGGCAATGGAAACACCATATATTTT. Translated: CASRSSGNGNTIYF.

The chain couples TRBV3-1 (or the pseudogene TRBV3-2) to TRBJ1-1; D is possibly TRBD1 (6 bases). Germline V CDR1 and CDR2: LGHDT, YNNKEL (reference sequence). V was cut by 0 bases and J by 6 bases, with 8 bases left in between. The CDR3 has 13 residues. The CDR3 region has the DNA TGTGCCAGCAGCCAAGACGACAGGTCTGAAGCTTTCTTT. Its translation: CASSQDDRSEAFF.

The V gene is TRBV7-2, the J gene TRBJ2-7, with TRBD2 matching over 12 bases. V shed 8 bases, J shed 4 bases, and the junction held 3 bases outside the gene matches. Germline assignment: CDR1 SGHTA and CDR2 FQGNSA. This CDR3 region has 13 residues. CDR3 residues: CASGLAGRYEQYF. The CDR3 DNA follows: TGTGCCAGCGGACTAGCGGGGCGTTACGAGCAGTACTTC.

J is TRBJ1-6 and V is TRBV11-1; D is perhaps TRBD1 (5 bases). Per germline, CDR1 SGHAT and CDR2 FQDESV (reference sequence). The CDR3 is 13 residues long. Trimming removed 2 bases from V and 7 bases from J, with 6 bases in between. CDR3 loop: CASSLQGNSPLHF. In nucleotides, the CDR3 is TGTGCCAGCAGCTTACAGGGAAATTCACCCCTCCACTTT.